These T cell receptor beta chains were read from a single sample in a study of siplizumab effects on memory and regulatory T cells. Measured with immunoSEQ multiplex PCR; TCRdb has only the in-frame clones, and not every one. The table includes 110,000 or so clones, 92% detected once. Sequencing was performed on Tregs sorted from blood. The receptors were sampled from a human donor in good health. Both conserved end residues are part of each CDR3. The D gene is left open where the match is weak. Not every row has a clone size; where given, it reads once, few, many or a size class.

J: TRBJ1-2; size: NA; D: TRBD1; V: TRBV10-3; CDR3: CAITPDRGGHGYTF; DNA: TGTGCCATCACCCCGGACAGGGGCGGGCATGGCTACACCTTC
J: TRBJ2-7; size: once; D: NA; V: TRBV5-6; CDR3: CASSLVGKAANEQYF; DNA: TGTGCCAGCAGCTTGGTCGGGAAAGCCGCCAACGAGCAGTACTTC
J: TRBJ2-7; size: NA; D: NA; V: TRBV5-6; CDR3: CASSPLLQGAYEQYF; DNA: TGTGCCAGCAGCCCCTTATTGCAGGGCGCCTACGAGCAGTACTTC
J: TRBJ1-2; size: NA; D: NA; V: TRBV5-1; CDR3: CASSLMGDGYTF; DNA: TGCGCCAGCAGCTTGATGGGAGATGGCTACACCTTC
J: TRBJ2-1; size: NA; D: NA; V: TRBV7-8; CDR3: CASSAGGNYNEQFF; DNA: TGTGCCAGCAGCGCGGGCGGAAATTACAATGAGCAGTTCTTC
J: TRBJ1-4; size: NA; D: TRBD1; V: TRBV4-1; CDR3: CASSPPYRGTNEKLFF; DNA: TGCGCCAGCAGCCCCCCGTACAGGGGAACTAATGAAAAACTGTTTTTT
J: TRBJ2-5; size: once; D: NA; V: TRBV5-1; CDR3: CASSLTLGILETQYF; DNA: TGCGCCAGCAGCTTGACCCTCGGCATCCTAGAGACCCAGTACTTC
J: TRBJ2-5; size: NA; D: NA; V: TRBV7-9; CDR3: CASSLDGRGETQYF; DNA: TGTGCCAGCAGCTTAGATGGCAGGGGAGAGACCCAGTACTTC
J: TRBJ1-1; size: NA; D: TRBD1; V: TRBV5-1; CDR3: CASSEIRGLNTEAFF; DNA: TGCGCCAGCAGTGAAATCAGGGGGCTGAACACTGAAGCTTTCTTT
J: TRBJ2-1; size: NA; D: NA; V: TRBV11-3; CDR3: CASSRLVAGEQFF; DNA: TGTGCCAGCAGTCGACTCGTCGCTGGTGAGCAGTTCTTC
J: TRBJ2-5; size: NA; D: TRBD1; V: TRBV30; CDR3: CAWSATGAETQYF; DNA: TGTGCCTGGAGTGCGACAGGGGCCGAGACCCAGTACTTC
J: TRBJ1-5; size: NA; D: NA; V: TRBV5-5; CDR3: CASSFMGDQPQHF; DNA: TGTGCCAGCAGCTTTATGGGTGACCAGCCCCAGCATTTT
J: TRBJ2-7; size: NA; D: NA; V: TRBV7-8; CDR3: CASSPWEFYEQYF; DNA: TGTGCCAGCAGCCCTTGGGAGTTCTACGAGCAGTACTTC
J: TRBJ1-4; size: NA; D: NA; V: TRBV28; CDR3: CASSSATAATTNEKLFF; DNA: TGTGCCAGCAGTTCCGCGACAGCGGCGACAACTAATGAAAAACTGTTTTTT
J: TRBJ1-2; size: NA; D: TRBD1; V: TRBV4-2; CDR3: CASSQDRTGQGLDYGYTF; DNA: TGTGCCAGCAGCCAAGATAGGACAGGACAGGGTCTCGACTATGGCTACACCTTC
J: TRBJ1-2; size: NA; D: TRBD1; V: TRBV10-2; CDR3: CASSDNLGTGGGYGYTF; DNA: TGCGCCAGCAGTGATAACCTTGGGACAGGGGGCGGGTATGGCTACACCTTC
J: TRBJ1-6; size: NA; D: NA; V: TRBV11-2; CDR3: CASSLGNSPLHF; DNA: TGTGCCAGCAGCTTAGGCAATTCACCCCTCCACTTT
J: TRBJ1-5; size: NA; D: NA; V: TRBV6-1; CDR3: CASSGQGYNQPQHF; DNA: TGTGCCAGCAGTGGGCAGGGCTACAATCAGCCCCAGCATTTT
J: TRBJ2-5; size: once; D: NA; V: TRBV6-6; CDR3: CASRPGTLETQYF; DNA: TGTGCCAGCAGACCCGGGACTTTGGAGACCCAGTACTTC
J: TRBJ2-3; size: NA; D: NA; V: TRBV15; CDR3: CATSRDRGRYTDTQYF; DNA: TGTGCCACCAGCAGAGATCGGGGCCGGTACACAGATACGCAGTATTTT
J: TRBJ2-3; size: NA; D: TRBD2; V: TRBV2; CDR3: CASRRTSGRAEDTQYF; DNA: TGTGCCAGCAGGAGGACTAGCGGGAGGGCTGAAGATACGCAGTATTTT
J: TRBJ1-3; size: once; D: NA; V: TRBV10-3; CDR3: CASQVLLSGNTIYF; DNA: TGTGCCAGCCAGGTGTTACTCTCTGGAAACACCATATATTTT
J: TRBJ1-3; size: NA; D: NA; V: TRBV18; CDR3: CASSPSPVRGNTIYF; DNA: TGTGCCAGCTCACCATCCCCAGTACGAGGAAACACCATATATTTT
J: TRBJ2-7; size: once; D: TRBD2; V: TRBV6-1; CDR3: CASSESGGGRYEQYF; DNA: TGTGCCAGCAGTGAGAGCGGGGGGGGGCGGTACGAGCAGTACTTC
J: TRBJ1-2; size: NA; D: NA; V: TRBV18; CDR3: CASSPGGDYGYTF; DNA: TGTGCCAGCTCACCAGGGGGGGACTATGGCTACACCTTC
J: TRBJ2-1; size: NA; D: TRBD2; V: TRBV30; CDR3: CAWGTSGRYNEQFF; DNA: TGTGCCTGGGGGACTAGCGGGAGGTACAATGAGCAGTTCTTC
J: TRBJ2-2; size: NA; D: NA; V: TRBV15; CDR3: CATSRGSRDTFTGELFF; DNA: TGTGCCACCAGCAGGGGCAGCCGGGACACTTTCACCGGGGAGCTGTTTTTT
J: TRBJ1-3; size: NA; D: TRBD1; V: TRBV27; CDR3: CASWDSRFANTIYF; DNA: TGTGCCTCCTGGGACAGCCGTTTTGCAAACACCATATATTTT
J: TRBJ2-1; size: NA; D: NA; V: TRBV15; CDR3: CATSRAGVFSYNEQFF; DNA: TGTGCCACCAGCAGAGCAGGGGTATTCTCCTACAATGAGCAGTTCTTC
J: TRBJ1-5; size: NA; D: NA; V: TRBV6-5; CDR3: CASSLDSRNQPQHF; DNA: TGTGCCAGCAGCCTCGACAGCCGCAATCAGCCCCAGCATTTT
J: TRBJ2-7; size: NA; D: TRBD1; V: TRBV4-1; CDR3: CASSQGHIGQGEEQYF; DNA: TGCGCCAGCAGCCAGGGTCATATTGGACAGGGAGAAGAGCAGTACTTC
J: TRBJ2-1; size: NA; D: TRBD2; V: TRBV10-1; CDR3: CASSQRREGYEQFF; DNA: TGCGCCAGCTCCCAGAGGCGGGAGGGCTATGAGCAGTTCTTC
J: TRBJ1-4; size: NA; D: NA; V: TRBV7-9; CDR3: CASSSPPGATNEKLFF; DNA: TGTGCCAGCAGCAGCCCTCCAGGGGCAACTAATGAAAAACTGTTTTTT
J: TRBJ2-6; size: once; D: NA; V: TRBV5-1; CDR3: CASSLFKGRSSGANVLTF; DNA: TGCGCCAGCAGCTTGTTTAAGGGAAGAAGCTCTGGGGCCAACGTCCTGACTTTC
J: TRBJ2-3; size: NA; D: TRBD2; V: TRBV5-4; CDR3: CASNPRAGGGSDTQYF; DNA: TGTGCCAGCAACCCGCGAGCGGGAGGAGGTTCAGATACGCAGTATTTT
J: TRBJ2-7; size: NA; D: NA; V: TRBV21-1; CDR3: CASSTPHGGESLYEQYF; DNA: TGTGCCAGCAGCACGCCCCATGGGGGTGAATCTTTATACGAGCAGTACTTC
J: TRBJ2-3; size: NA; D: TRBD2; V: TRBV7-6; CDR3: CASRKGRATDTQYF; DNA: TGTGCCAGCAGAAAGGGGAGGGCCACAGATACGCAGTATTTT